This entry concerns a single T cell receptor (beta chain). The sample is drawn from a study of blood T cell repertoires in COVID-19. Looking at the study overall: COVID-19 samples collected from the United States, Italy and Spain covered acute and convalescent phases.

Assay: immunoSEQ multiplex PCR; the TCRdb copy retains only in-frame clones and omits some. The sample consists of 36,000 or so clones, approximately 90% of them appearing once. Input material: peripheral blood. The clonotype was recovered from a human donor in a cohort sampled during active COVID-19.

In DNA form, the CDR3 reads TGCGCCAGCAGCTTGGGTGGTCTACCCGAGGGATTTGATACGCAGTATTTT. Translated: CASSLGGLPEGFDTQYF. The rearrangement joins TRBV5-1 to TRBJ2-3, with D possibly being TRBD2 (5 bases). This CDR3 has 17 amino acids. CDR1 is SGHRS and CDR2 is YFSETQ in the germline V gene. Trimming left V 0 bases short and J 6 bases short, with 20 bases between. The entire variable domain, with the rest obtained from reference TRBV5-1 and TRBJ2-3, is as follows: KAGVTQTPRYLIKTRGQQVTLSCSPISGHRSVSWYQQTPGQGLQFLFEYFSETQRNKGNFPGRFSGRQFSNSRSEMNVSTLELGDSALYLCASSLGGLPEGFDTQYFGPGTRLTVL.